These T cell receptor beta chains were read from a single sample in a study of tissue T cells after allogeneic stem cell transplantation. The method was immunoSEQ multiplex PCR; TCRdb's version includes in-frame clones alone and lacks a portion of them. The sample contains under 4,000 clones, 70% of which appear only once. Specimen: tissue from the right colon, collected at autopsy. Receptors originate from a male donor at least 60 years old with lung cancer. Both conserved end residues are trimmed from each CDR3. The order of the fields is J gene, V gene, CDR3 length, clone size, CDR3 protein. A clone size is listed for some rows: how often the clone was seen (once, few, many), or a class if it is expanded.

TRBJ2-2,TRBV10-3,12,once,ATQGRGNTGELF
TRBJ2-3,TRBV4-3,15,-,ASSQVFAGGPSDTQY
TRBJ2-3,TRBV6-2/TRBV6-3,17,-,ASSYLRTSGGTSPDTQY
TRBJ2-1,TRBV7-9,12,-,ASSLGRDYNEQF
TRBJ1-2,TRBV28,12,-,ASSFQRGLGGYT
TRBJ2-2,TRBV5-4,14,once,ASSHPSGLNTGELF
TRBJ2-3,TRBV5-1,11,-,ASSLYPQDTQY
TRBJ1-5,TRBV7-2,13,-,ASSFRRGPNQPQH
TRBJ2-5,TRBV2,11,-,ATQTGLAETQY
TRBJ1-6,TRBV5-4,12,-,ASSLTGRYSPLH
TRBJ1-6,TRBV28,11,-,ASRTGANSPLH
TRBJ1-3,TRBV9,15,-,ASSFSTGPHSGNTIY
TRBJ1-5,TRBV20-1,9,-,SASVLPPQH
TRBJ2-5,TRBV9,13,-,ASSVAPSPQGTQY
TRBJ1-1,TRBV11-2,11,few,ASSLVRWTEAF
TRBJ2-7,TRBV5-1,12,few,ASSFGRYDDEQY
TRBJ2-7,TRBV24-1,13,-,ATSDFTGQNYEQY
TRBJ2-7,TRBV6-5,12,few,ASSYSGTDYEQY
TRBJ1-5,TRBV15,17,-,ATSRDGLGGGKGNQPQH
TRBJ1-3,TRBV10-3,10,-,ANGQAGNTIY
TRBJ1-1,TRBV20-1,8,few,SAGPAEAF
TRBJ1-6,TRBV6-2/TRBV6-3,12,once,ASSYSNGNSPLH
TRBJ2-4,TRBV30,14,once,AWSVALLGAKNIQY
TRBJ2-7,TRBV7-2,11,-,ASSLGLASEQY
TRBJ2-7,TRBV23-1,11,-,ATSTGSSYEQY
TRBJ2-1,TRBV28,12,-,ASRILAGGNEQF
TRBJ2-3,TRBV12-3/TRBV12-4,9,-,ASRRGDTQY
TRBJ1-5,TRBV10-3,11,-,AISDGEREPQH
TRBJ1-5,TRBV9,12,-,ASSVTGNMEPQH